Each of the 20 T cell receptor beta chains below was sequenced from the same sample in a study of T cells in Graves' hyperthyroidism and ophthalmopathy. Researchers amplified the TCR beta CDR3 regions from RNA transcripts. A first-round RT-PCR of the TCR CDR3 used the HTBI primer set. TCRdb reprocessed the multiplex PCR reads via MiXCR and lists one record per CDR3 protein. The table lists over 250,000 distinct CDR3 sequences, approximately 26% of them singletons, with around 30% in the top ten. Source material: blood. The receptors shown here come from a middle-aged man with Graves' hyperthyroidism that later progressed to Graves' ophthalmopathy.

This clonotype was counted ten times or more. The genes are TRBV6-5 and TRBJ2-5; D possibly matches TRBD1 or TRBD2 (6 bases each). Trimming shortened V by 1 base and J by 2 bases, and 11 bases separated the two germline ends. In germline, CDR1 is MNHEY, CDR2 SVGAGI. This CDR3 is built from 15 residues. As DNA, the CDR3 is TGTGCCAGCAGTTACTTGCGGAGGGGGCAAGAGACCCAGTACTTC. Its protein is CASSYLRRGQETQYF.

This clonotype was detected once. Just one base apart from a much larger clone, this may be a read error. V is TRBV19 and J is TRBJ2-6; D might be TRBD1 (5 bases). The CDR3 has 15 residues. From germline, CDR1 is LNHDA and CDR2 SQIVND (reference sequence). The CDR3 reads CASRVSLSGANVLAF. CDR3 nucleotide sequence: TGTGCCAGTAGGGTAAGCCTGTCTGGGGCCAACGTCCTGGCTTTC. Full variable domain (rest looked up from reference TRBV19 and TRBJ2-6): DGGITQSPKYLFRKEGQNVTLSCEQNLNHDAMYWYRQDPGQGLRLIYYSQIVNDFQKGDIAEGYSVSREKKESFPLTVTSAQKNPTAFYLCASRVSLSGANVLAFGAGSRLTVL.

In this sample, this clonotype turned up many times. The V call is TRBV5-1, the J call TRBJ2-2; 9 nucleotides align to TRBD1. After removal of 4 bases from V and 4 bases from J, the junction contained 11 bases not matched to a gene. Germline values: CDR1 SGHRS, CDR2 YFSETQ. This CDR3 contains 17 residues. CDR3 nucleotides: TGCGCCAGCAGCCGCCCCGTGGGACAGGGACCCACCGGGGAGCTGTTTTTT. Translating it yields CASSRPVGQGPTGELFF.

Many counts were recorded for this clonotype. The chain links TRBV19 to TRBJ2-7; D might be TRBD2 (5 bases). The CDR3 length is 14 residues. The V end lost 1 base, the J end lost 5 bases, and 12 bases lay between the germline ends. Germline CDR1 is LNHDA and CDR2 is SQIVND (reference sequence). The DNA of the CDR3 is TGTGCCAGTAGTATAGCGGGATTTCGCCACGAGCAGTACTTC. It specifies CASSIAGFRHEQYF. The complete variable domain, with remaining parts taken from reference TRBV19 and TRBJ2-7, reads DGGITQSPKYLFRKEGQNVTLSCEQNLNHDAMYWYRQDPGQGLRLIYYSQIVNDFQKGDIAEGYSVSREKKESFPLTVTSAQKNPTAFYLCASSIAGFRHEQYFGPGTRLTVT.

This clonotype was detected ten times or more. The J gene is TRBJ2-5, the V gene TRBV20-1; D might be TRBD2 (5 bases). Trimming stripped 2 bases from V and 5 bases from J, with 21 bases between. Germline V CDR1 and CDR2: DFQATT, SNEGSKA (reference sequence). This CDR3 is 16 amino acids long. CDR3 sequence: CSARWWEPALAETQYF. CDR3 sequence (DNA): TGCAGTGCTAGATGGTGGGAGCCCGCCCTCGCGGAGACCCAGTACTTC.

In this sample, this clonotype turned up many times. The V call is TRBV2, the J call TRBJ1-1; D may be TRBD1 (5 bases). V lost 4 bases and J 5 bases, leaving 17 bases between the germline ends. The CDR3 consists of 15 residues. Germline values: CDR1 SNHLY, CDR2 FYNNEI. This chain's CDR3 is CASSVHRFPGTEAFF. The CDR3 bases are TGTGCCAGCAGTGTACACAGGTTTCCCGGGACTGAAGCTTTCTTT.

This clonotype was seen many times. The chain has TRBV30 and TRBJ2-7; 14 bases match TRBD2. V lost 0 bases to trimming and J lost 4 bases; unmatched junction nucleotides: 8. This CDR3 spans 17 amino acids. The V gene's germline CDR1 is GTSNPN and CDR2 SVGIG (reference sequence). CDR3 in DNA: TGTGCCTGGAGTGTAGGACTAGCGGGAGGAAAAACGTACGAGCAGTACTTC. Its protein is CAWSVGLAGGKTYEQYF.

The sample holds many counts of this clonotype. This sequence joins TRBV7-2 and TRBJ2-5; D ambiguous. Between the trimmed V and J ends, which lost 1 base and 4 bases, there was a span of 25 bases. In germline, CDR1 is SGHTA, CDR2 FQGNSA. The CDR3 has 19 residues. This chain's CDR3 is CASSLVLGPRARFGETQYF. The CDR3 DNA sequence: TGTGCCAGCAGCTTAGTATTGGGTCCAAGGGCCAGATTCGGAGAGACCCAGTACTTC.

This clonotype was recorded many times. V is TRBV7-2 and J is TRBJ2-7; 10 nucleotides match TRBD2. The V gene end was trimmed by 2 bases and the J gene end by 6 bases; junction bases not matched to a gene: 4. CDR1 and CDR2 (germline): SGHTA, FQGNSA. This CDR3 region has 14 residues. The CDR3 DNA reads as TGTGCCAGCAGCTTATTACTAGCGGGATCCGAGCAGTACTTC. Translation gives CASSLLLAGSEQYF.

This clonotype has at least ten counts. This chain links TRBV6-5 with TRBJ2-7; 8 bases agree with TRBD2. Trimming cost V 5 bases and J 2 bases; bases outside gene matches: 23. The CDR3 contains 20 residues. Germline values: CDR1 MNHEY, CDR2 SVGAGI. The CDR3 sequence: CASSPRHSGVAGKGAYEQYF. The CDR3 DNA sequence: TGTGCCAGCAGTCCTCGACACTCCGGGGTAGCGGGGAAGGGGGCCTACGAGCAGTACTTC.

V usage is TRBV10-1 and J usage is TRBJ2-5, with TRBD2 as a possible D gene (5 bases). CDR1 is WNHNN, CDR2 SYGVQD, per germline (reference sequence). V gave up 3 bases and J gave up 5 bases, with 19 bases separating them. CDR3 length: 16 amino acids. The CDR3, as DNA: TGCGCCAGCAGTGATGTCCGGGGTGAGGTGAGGGAGACCCAGTACTTC. It encodes CASSDVRGEVRETQYF.

This clonotype came up many times. The rearrangement uses TRBV20-1 and TRBJ1-1, with D uncertain. The V and J ends lost 3 bases and 3 bases respectively, with 14 bases between them. Germline assignment: CDR1 DFQATT and CDR2 SNEGSKA (reference sequence). The CDR3 is 14 amino acids. The CDR3 here is CSASLSPGDTEAFF. The CDR3 DNA follows: TGCAGTGCTAGCCTAAGTCCGGGAGACACTGAAGCTTTCTTT.

This clonotype occurred a few times. CDR3 amino acids: CAWTGSTAFF. The CDR3 DNA reads TGTGCCTGGACGGGGTCGACAGCTTTCTTT. This chain links TRBV30 with TRBJ1-1; D ambiguous. V dropped 4 bases and J dropped 10 bases, with 10 bases sitting between them. This CDR3 is built from 10 residues. From germline, CDR1 is GTSNPN and CDR2 SVGIG (reference sequence). Full variable domain (rest looked up from reference TRBV30 and TRBJ1-1): SQTIHQWPATLVQPVGSPLSLECTVEGTSNPNLYWYRQAAGRGLQLLFYSVGIGQISSEVPQNLSASRPQDRQFILSSKKLLLSDSGFYLCAWTGSTAFFGQGTRLTVV.

This clonotype appeared many times. The chain is built from TRBV11-3 and TRBJ2-4, with D hard to call. CDR3 length equals 14 residues. Germline CDR1 SGHNT, CDR2 YENEEA. V shed 5 bases and J shed 6 bases, with 14 bases lying between them. This chain's CDR3 is CASSPRKAVNIQYF. The CDR3 nucleotides are TGTGCCAGCAGCCCACGCAAGGCTGTAAACATTCAGTACTTC.

For the CDR3, the DNA is TGTGCCAGTAGTAGCAACAGACTAGCGGGAGGTTACGAGCAGTACTTC. Translating gives CASSSNRLAGGYEQYF. The V call is TRBV19, the J call TRBJ2-7, with 13 bases identical to TRBD2. The CDR3 is 16 residues long. Germline trimming cut 4 bases from V and 4 bases from J; bases unmatched to any gene: 7. Germline-derived CDR1 and CDR2 are LNHDA and SQIVND (reference sequence).

The chain couples TRBV10-1 to TRBJ2-5, with a weak D call TRBD1 (5 bases). CDR1 and CDR2 from the germline V gene are WNHNN and SYGVQD (reference sequence). V shed 10 bases and J shed 5 bases, with 14 bases lying between them. This CDR3 comprises 12 residues. DNA of the CDR3: TGCGCCACCAGCACAGGCCGGGAGACCCAGTACTTC. This encodes CATSTGRETQYF.

This clonotype showed up many times. The rearrangement links TRBV14 to TRBJ2-5, with 13 bases fitting TRBD2. The V gene's germline CDR1 is SGHDN and CDR2 FVKESK. This CDR3 spans 16 amino acids. J was trimmed by 5 bases and V by 3 bases; bases with no gene match: 6. CDR3 sequence: CASSHTSGRADETQYF. The CDR3 nucleotides are TGTGCCAGCAGCCATACTAGCGGGAGGGCAGACGAGACCCAGTACTTC.

In its sample, this clonotype was seen many times. V usage is TRBV29-1 and J usage is TRBJ1-1; D is unresolved. CDR3 length: 12 residues. V gave up 4 bases and J gave up 8 bases, with 14 bases separating them. Germline lookup yields CDR1 SQVTM and CDR2 ANQGSEA. CDR3 sequence reads: CSVATTPPEAFF. The CDR3 DNA sequence: TGCAGCGTTGCAACAACCCCACCCGAAGCTTTCTTT.

The CDR3 protein is CATSEDELLFKQYF. CDR3 coding DNA: TGTGCCACCAGTGAGGACGAGCTTCTGTTCAAGCAGTACTTC. V gene TRBV15 combines with J gene TRBJ2-7; D unresolved. This CDR3 has 14 residues. Germline lookup yields CDR1 LNHNV and CDR2 YYDKDF (reference sequence). Trimming removed 6 bases from V and 8 bases from J, with 20 bases in between.

This clonotype was counted ten times or more. The chain employs TRBV5-1 and TRBJ2-2; possibly TRBD1 or TRBD2 for D (5 bases each). The CDR3 length is 15 residues. From germline, CDR1 is SGHRS and CDR2 YFSETQ. Deletions cut 6 bases from V and 0 bases from J, with 12 bases between. The CDR3 is CASIRDLTNTGELFF. DNA for the CDR3: TGCGCCAGCATTCGGGACCTAACGAACACCGGGGAGCTGTTTTTT.